This entry features one T cell receptor beta chain sequence. Its antigen is undetermined. CDR1 is LGHNA, CDR2 YSLEER, per germline. This CDR3 is 16 amino acids long. Losses at the gene ends were 0 bases for V and 1 base for J; bases not matched to a gene: 6. The second PCR ran roughly 7 to 11 cycles with a sample-barcoded 5' primer and J-beta primers. A single record per CDR3 protein comes from TCRdb applying MiXCR to the 5' RACE reads. Among approximately 830,000 distinct CDR3 sequences listed, about 59% were seen once. This specimen belongs to a study of blood T cells in healthy people across ages. Whole-study findings and limits: Those diversity estimates obtained from one million T cells were thought to be underestimates. PBMCs went unsorted, and a conclusive naive versus antigen-experienced comparison was therefore prevented. Greater diversity and more naive CD4+ cells were seen in long-lived donors than in aged donors.

This TCR was recovered from a young man in good health. The sequencing input was blood. The genes are TRBV4-3 and TRBJ2-7; 7 nucleotides line up with TRBD1. The DNA of the CDR3 is TGCGCCAGCAGCCAAGACCCCGGGGACAGTTCCTACGAGCAGTACTTC. This translates into CASSQDPGDSSYEQYF.